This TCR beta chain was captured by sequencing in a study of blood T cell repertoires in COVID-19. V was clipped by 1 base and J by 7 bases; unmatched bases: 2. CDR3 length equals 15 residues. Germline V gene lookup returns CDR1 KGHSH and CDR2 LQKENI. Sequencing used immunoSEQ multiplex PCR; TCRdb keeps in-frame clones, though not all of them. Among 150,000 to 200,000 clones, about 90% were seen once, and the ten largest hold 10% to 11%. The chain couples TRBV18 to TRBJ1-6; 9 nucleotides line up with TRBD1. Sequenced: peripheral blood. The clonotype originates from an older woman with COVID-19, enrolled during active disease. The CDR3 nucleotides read TGTGCCAGCTCACCACTCGGACAGGGGAATTCACCCCTCCACTTT. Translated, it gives CASSPLGQGNSPLHF. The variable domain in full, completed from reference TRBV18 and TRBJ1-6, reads NAGVMQNPRHLVRRRGQEARLRCSPMKGHSHVYWYRQLPEEGLKFMVYLQKENIIDESGMPKERFSAEFPKEGPSILRIQQVVRGDSAAYFCASSPLGQGNSPLHFGNGTRLTVT.